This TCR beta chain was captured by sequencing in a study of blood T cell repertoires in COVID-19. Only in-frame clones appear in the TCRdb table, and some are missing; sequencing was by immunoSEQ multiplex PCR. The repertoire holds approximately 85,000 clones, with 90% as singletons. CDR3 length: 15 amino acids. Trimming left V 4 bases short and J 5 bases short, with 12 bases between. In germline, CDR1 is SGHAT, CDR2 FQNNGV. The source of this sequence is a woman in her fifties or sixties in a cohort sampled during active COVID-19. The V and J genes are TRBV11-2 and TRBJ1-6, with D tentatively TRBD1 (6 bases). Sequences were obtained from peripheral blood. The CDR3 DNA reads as TGTGCCAGCAGCTGGACGGACAGCCATAATTCACCCCTCCACTTT. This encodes CASSWTDSHNSPLHF.